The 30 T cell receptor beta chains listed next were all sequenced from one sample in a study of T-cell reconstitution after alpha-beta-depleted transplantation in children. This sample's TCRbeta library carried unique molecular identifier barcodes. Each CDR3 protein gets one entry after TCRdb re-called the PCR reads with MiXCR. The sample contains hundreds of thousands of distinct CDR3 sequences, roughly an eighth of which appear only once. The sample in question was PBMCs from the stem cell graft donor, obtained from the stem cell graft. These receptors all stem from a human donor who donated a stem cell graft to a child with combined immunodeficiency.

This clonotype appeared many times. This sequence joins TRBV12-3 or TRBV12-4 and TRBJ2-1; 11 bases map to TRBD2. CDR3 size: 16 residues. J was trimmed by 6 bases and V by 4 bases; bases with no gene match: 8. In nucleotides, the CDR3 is TGTGCCAGCAGTTCCTCAACTAGCGGGGGAGGCAATGAGCAGTTCTTC. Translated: CASSSSTSGGGNEQFF.

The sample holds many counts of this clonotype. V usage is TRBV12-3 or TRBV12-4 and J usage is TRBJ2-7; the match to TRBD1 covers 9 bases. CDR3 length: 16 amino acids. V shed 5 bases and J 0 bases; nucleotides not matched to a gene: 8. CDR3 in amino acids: CASSPPGQGSSYEQYF. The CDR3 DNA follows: TGTGCCAGCAGTCCGCCGGGACAGGGCTCCTCCTACGAGCAGTACTTC.

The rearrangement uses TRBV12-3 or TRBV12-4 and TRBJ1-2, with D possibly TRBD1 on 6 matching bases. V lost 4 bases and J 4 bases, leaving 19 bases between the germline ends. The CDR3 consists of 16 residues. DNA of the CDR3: TGTGCCAGCAGTTCCGGAGAGGGGGGGACACTCTATGGCTACACCTTC. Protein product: CASSSGEGGTLYGYTF.

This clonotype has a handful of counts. The CDR3 DNA reads TGTGCCATCAGTGAGTCGGGGACACTTCTTTCCTACGAGCAGTACTTC. This codes for CAISESGTLLSYEQYF. V is TRBV10-3 and J is TRBJ2-7; weak D call: TRBD1 (6 bases). The CDR3 is made up of 16 amino acids. The germline CDR1 and CDR2 sequences are ENHRY and SYGVKD. The ends were cut back, 0 bases at V and 1 base at J, with 13 bases in the middle.

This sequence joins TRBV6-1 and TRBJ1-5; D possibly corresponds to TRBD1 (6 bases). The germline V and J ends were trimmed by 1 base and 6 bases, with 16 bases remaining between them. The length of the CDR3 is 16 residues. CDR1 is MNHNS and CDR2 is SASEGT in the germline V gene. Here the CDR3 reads CASSEGEGGYGQPQHF. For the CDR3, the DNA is TGTGCCAGCAGTGAAGGAGAAGGGGGGTACGGTCAGCCCCAGCATTTT.

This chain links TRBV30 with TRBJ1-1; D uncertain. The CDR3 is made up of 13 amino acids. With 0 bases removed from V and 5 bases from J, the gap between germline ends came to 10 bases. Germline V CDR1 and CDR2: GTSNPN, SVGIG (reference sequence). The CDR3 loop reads CAWSVLRETEAFF. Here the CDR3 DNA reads TGTGCCTGGAGTGTACTTCGGGAGACTGAAGCTTTCTTT.

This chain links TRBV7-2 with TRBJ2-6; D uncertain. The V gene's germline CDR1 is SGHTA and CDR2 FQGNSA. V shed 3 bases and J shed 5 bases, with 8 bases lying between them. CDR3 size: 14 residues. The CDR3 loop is CASSLARWANVLTF. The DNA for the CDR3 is TGTGCCAGCAGCTTGGCAAGATGGGCCAACGTCCTGACTTTC.

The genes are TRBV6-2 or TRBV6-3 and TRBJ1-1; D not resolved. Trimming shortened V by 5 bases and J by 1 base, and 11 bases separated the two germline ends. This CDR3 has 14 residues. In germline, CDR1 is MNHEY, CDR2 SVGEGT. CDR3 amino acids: CASSQLPGNTEAFF. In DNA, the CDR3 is TGTGCCAGCAGTCAACTCCCCGGGAACACTGAAGCTTTCTTT.

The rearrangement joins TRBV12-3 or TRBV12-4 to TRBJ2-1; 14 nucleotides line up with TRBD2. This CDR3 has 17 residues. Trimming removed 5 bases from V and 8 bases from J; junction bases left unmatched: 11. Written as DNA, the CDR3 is TGTGCCAGCAGTAGGACTAGCGGGAGGACCTACGGCGATGAGCAGTTCTTC. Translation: CASSRTSGRTYGDEQFF.

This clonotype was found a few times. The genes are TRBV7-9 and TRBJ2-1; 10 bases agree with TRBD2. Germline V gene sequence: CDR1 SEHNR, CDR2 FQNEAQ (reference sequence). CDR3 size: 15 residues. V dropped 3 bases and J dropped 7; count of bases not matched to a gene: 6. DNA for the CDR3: TGTGCCAGCAGCTTTGGACTAGCGGTAATTAATGAGCAGTTCTTC. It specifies CASSFGLAVINEQFF. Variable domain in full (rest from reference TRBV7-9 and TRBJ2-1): DTGVSQNPRHKITKRGQNVTFRCDPISEHNRLYWYRQTLGQGPEFLTYFQNEAQLEKSRLLSDRFSAERPKGSFSTLEIQRTEQGDSAMYLCASSFGLAVINEQFFGPGTRLTVL.

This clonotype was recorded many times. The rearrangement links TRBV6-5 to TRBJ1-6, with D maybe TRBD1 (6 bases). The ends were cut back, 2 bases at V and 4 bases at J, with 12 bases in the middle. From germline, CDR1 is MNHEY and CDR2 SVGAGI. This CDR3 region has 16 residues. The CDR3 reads CASSYGGRMYNSPLHF. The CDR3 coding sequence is TGTGCCAGCAGTTACGGGGGGCGAATGTATAATTCACCCCTCCACTTT.

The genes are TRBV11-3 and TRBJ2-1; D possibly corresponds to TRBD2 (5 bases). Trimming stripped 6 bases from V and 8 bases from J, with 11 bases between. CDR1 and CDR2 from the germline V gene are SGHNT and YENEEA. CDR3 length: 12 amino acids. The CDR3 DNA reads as TGTGCCAGCAGTCCAAATAGCGATGAGCAGTTCTTC. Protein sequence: CASSPNSDEQFF. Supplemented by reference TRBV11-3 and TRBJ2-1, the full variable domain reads EAGVVQSPRYKIIEKKQPVAFWCNPISGHNTLYWYLQNLGQGPELLIRYENEEAVDDSQLPKDRFSAERLKGVDSTLKIQPAELGDSAVYLCASSPNSDEQFFGPGTRLTVL.

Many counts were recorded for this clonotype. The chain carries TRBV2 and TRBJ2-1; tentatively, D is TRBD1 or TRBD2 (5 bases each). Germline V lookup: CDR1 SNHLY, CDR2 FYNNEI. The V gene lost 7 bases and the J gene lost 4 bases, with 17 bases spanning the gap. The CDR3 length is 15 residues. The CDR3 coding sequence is TGTGCCAGCACCTTAAGCCCGGGGCGTTACAATGAGCAGTTCTTC. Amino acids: CASTLSPGRYNEQFF.

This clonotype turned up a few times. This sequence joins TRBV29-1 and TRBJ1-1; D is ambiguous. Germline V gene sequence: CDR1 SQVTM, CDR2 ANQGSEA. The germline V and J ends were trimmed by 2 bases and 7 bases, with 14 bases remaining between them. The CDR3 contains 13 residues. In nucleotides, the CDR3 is TGCAGCGTTGAACGAGTAGGTATCGTTGAAGCTTTCTTT. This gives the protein CSVERVGIVEAFF.

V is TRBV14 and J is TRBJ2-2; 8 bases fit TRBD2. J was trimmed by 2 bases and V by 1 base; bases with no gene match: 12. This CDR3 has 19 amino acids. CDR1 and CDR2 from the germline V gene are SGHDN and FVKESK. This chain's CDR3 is CASSQGVTGAGGNTGELFF. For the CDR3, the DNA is TGTGCCAGCAGCCAAGGTGTAACCGGGGCGGGAGGTAACACCGGGGAGCTGTTTTTT. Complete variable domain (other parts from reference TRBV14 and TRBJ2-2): EAGVTQFPSHSVIEKGQTVTLRCDPISGHDNLYWYRRVMGKEIKFLLHFVKESKQDESGMPNNRFLAERTGGTYSTLKVQPAELEDSGVYFCASSQGVTGAGGNTGELFFGEGSRLTVL.

The CDR3 DNA sequence: TGCAGCGTTCCTTTGGTCGATGGGGTCACAGATACGCAGTATTTT. Encoded protein: CSVPLVDGVTDTQYF. The chain couples TRBV29-1 to TRBJ2-3; D gene ambiguous. The CDR3 extends over 15 amino acids. V lost 5 bases and J 2 bases, leaving 17 bases between the germline ends. Looked up from germline, CDR1 is SQVTM and CDR2 is ANQGSEA.

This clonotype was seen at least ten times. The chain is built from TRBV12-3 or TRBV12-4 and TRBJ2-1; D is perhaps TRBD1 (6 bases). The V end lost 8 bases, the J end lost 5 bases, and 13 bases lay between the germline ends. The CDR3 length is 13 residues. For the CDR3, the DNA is TGTGCCAGCCACCGGGACACGAACAATGAGCAGTTCTTC. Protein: CASHRDTNNEQFF.

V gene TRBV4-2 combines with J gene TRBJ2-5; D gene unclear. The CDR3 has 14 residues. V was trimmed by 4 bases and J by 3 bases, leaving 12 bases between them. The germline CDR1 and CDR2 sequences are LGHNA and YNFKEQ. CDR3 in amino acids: CASSPQTGKETQYF. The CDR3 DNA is TGTGCCAGCAGCCCCCAGACTGGGAAAGAGACCCAGTACTTC.

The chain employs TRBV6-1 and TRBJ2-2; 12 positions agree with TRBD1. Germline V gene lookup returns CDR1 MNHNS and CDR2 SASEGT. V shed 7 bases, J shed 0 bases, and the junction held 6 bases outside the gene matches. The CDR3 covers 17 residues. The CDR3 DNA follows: TGTGCCAGCAAGGGACAGGGGGCGTATGCGAACACCGGGGAGCTGTTTTTT. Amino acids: CASKGQGAYANTGELFF.

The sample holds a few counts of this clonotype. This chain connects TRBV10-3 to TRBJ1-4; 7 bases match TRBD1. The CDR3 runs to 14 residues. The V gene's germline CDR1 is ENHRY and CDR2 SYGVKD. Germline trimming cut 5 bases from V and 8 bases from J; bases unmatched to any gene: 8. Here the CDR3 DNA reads TGTGCCATCAGTACCGGGACAGACGACGAAAAACTGTTTTTT. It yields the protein CAISTGTDDEKLFF.

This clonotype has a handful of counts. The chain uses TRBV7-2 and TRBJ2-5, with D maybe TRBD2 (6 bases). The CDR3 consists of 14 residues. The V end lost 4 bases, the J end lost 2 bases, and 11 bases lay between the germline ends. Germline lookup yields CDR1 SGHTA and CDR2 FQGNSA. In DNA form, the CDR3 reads TGTGCCAGCAGCTACACCGGGACTCAAGAGACCCAGTACTTC. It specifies CASSYTGTQETQYF.

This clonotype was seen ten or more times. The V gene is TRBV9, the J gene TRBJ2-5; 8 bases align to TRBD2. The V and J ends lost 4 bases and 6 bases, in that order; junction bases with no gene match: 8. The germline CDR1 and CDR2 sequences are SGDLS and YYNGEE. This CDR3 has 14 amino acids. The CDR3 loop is CASSPAGAAKTQYF. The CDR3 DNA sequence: TGTGCCAGCAGCCCAGCGGGAGCTGCGAAGACCCAGTACTTC.

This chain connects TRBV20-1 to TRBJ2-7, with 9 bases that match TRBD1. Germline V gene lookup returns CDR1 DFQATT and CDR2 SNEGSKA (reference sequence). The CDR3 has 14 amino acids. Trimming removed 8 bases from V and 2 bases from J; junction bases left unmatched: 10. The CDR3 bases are TGCAGTAATTCTCCGGGACAGGGTCCCTACGAGCAGTACTTC. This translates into CSNSPGQGPYEQYF.

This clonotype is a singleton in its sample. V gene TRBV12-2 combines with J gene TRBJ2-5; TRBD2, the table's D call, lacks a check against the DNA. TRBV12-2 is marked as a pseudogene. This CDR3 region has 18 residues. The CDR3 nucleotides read TGTGCAAGTCGCTACGGGACTAGCGGGGGGGCCATGGAAGAGACCCAGTACTTC. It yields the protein CASRYGTSGGAMEETQYF.

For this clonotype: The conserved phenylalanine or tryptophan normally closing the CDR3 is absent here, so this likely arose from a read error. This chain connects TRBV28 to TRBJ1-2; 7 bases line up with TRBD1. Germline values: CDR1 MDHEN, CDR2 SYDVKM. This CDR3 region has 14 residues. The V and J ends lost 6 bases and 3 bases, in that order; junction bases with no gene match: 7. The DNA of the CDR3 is TGTGCCAGCAGAAAATGGGACAGATACTATGGCTACACCTAC. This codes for CASRKWDRYYGYTY.

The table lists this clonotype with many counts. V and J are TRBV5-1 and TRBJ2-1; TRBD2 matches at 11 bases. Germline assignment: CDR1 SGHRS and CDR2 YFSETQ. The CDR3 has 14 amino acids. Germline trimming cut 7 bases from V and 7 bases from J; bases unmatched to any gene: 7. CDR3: CASLGASGRNEQFF. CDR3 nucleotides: TGCGCCAGCCTCGGGGCTAGCGGGAGGAATGAGCAGTTCTTC.

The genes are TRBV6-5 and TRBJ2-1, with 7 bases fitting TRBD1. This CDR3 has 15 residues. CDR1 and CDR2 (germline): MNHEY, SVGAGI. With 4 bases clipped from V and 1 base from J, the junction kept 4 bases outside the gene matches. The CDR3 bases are TGTGCCAGCAGTTCCGCGACAGGGTCCTACAATGAGCAGTTCTTC. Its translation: CASSSATGSYNEQFF.

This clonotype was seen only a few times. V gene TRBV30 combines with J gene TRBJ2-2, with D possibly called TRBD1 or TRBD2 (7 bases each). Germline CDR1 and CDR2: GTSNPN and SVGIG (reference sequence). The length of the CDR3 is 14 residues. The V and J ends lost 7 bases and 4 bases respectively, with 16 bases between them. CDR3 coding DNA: TGTGCCTTCAGCGGGACAGAGATCACCGGGGAGCTGTTTTTT. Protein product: CAFSGTEITGELFF. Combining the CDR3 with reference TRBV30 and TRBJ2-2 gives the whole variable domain SQTIHQWPATLVQPVGSPLSLECTVEGTSNPNLYWYRQAAGRGLQLLFYSVGIGQISSEVPQNLSASRPQDRQFILSSKKLLLSDSGFYLCAFSGTEITGELFFGEGSRLTVL.

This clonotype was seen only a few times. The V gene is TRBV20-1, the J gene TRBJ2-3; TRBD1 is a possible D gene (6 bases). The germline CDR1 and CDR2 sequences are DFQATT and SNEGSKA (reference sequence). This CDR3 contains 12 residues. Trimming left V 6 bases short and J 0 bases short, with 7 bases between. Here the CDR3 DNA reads TGCAGTGCAACAGGGAGCACAGATACGCAGTATTTT. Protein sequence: CSATGSTDTQYF.

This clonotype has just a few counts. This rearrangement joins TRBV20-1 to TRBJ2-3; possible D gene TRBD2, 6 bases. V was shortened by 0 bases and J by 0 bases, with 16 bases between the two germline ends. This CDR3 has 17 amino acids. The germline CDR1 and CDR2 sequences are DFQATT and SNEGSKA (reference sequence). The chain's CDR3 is CSARDRDFRPSTDTQYF. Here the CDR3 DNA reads TGCAGTGCTAGAGACCGGGACTTCCGACCTAGCACAGATACGCAGTATTTT.